This entry describes one T cell receptor beta chain. Per the authors' pipeline: Reference gene primer amplification yielded estimated nucleated cell counts. The table came from immunoSEQ multiplex PCR; TCRdb's copy has only in-frame clones and leaves some out. For V, J and clone size, that table is used; D and trimming come from the DNA. The data show fewer than 300,000 clones, 88% seen once. The record originates from a study of blood T cell repertoires in COVID-19. Across the study: Italy, Spain and the United States were the sources of the convalescent and acute COVID-19 samples. Nucleic acid was either cDNA or gDNA, and it came from T cells, B-cell-depleted T cells, or PBMCs.

This CDR3 region has 15 residues. J gave up 0 bases and V 5 bases, and 5 bases lay outside the gene matches. Germline V gene data show CDR1 as SEHNR and CDR2 as FQNEAQ (reference sequence). The rearrangement joins TRBV7-9 to TRBJ2-3, with 7 bases fitting TRBD1. The receptor was derived from a man in his late teens or twenties with active or convalescent COVID-19. The specimen was peripheral blood. CDR3 region: CASSQGQTSTDTQYF. The CDR3 DNA follows: TGTGCCAGCAGCCAGGGACAGACAAGCACAGATACGCAGTATTTT. Variable domain in full (rest from reference TRBV7-9 and TRBJ2-3): DTGVSQNPRHKITKRGQNVTFRCDPISEHNRLYWYRQTLGQGPEFLTYFQNEAQLEKSRLLSDRFSAERPKGSFSTLEIQRTEQGDSAMYLCASSQGQTSTDTQYFGPGTRLTVL.